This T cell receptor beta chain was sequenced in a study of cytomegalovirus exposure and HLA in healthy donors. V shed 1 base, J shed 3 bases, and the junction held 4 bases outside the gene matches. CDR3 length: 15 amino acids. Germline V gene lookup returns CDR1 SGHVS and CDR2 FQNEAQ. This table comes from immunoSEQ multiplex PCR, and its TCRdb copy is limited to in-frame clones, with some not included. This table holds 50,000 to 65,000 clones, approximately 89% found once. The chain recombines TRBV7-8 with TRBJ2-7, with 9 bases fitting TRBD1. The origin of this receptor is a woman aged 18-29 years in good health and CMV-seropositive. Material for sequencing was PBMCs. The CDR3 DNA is TGTGCCAGCAGCTTAGAGATGGGACAGGGCTACGAGCAGTACTTC. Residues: CASSLEMGQGYEQYF.